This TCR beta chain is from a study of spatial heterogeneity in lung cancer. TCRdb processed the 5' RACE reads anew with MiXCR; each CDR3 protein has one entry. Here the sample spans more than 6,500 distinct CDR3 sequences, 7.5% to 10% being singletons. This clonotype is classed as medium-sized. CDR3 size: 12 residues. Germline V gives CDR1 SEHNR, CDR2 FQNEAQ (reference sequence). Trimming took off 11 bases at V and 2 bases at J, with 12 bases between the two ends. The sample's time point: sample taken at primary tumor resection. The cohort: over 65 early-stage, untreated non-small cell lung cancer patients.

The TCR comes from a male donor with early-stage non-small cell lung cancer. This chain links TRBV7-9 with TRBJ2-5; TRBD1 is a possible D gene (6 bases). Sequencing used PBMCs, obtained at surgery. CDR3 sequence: CASQRGQETQYF. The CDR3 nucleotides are TGTGCCTCTCAGAGGGGGCAAGAGACCCAGTACTTC.